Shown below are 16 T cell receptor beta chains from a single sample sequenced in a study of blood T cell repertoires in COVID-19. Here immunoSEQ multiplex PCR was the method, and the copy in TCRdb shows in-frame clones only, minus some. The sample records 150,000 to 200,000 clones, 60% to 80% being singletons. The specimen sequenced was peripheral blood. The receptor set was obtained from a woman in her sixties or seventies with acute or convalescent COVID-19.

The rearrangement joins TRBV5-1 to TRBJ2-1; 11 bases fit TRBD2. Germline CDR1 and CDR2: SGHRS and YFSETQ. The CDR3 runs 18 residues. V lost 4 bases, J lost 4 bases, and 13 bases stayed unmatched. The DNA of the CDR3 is TGCGCCAGCAGCCCCCGATGGTCGGGGACTAGCGGTTACAATGAGCAGTTCTTC. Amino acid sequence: CASSPRWSGTSGYNEQFF.

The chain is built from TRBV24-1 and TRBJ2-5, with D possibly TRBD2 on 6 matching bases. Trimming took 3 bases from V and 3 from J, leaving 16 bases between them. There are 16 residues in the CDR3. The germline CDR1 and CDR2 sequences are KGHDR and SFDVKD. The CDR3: CATSDKTSTEKETQYF. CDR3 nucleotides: TGTGCCACCAGTGATAAGACTAGTACGGAGAAAGAGACCCAGTACTTC.

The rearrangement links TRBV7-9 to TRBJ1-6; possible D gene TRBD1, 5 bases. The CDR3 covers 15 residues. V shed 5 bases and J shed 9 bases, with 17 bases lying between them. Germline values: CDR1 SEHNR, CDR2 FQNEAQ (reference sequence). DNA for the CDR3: TGTGCCAGCAGCCGTGGGGGAGGGGATACTTCACCCCTCCACTTT. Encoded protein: CASSRGGGDTSPLHF.

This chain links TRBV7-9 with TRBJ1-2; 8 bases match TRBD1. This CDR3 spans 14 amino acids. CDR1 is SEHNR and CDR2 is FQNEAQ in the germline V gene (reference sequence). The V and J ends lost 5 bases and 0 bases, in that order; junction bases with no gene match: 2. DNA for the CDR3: TGTGCCAGCAGCCAACAGGGGGCTAACTATGGCTACACCTTC. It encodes CASSQQGANYGYTF. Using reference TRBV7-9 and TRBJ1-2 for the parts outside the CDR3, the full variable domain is DTGVSQNPRHKITKRGQNVTFRCDPISEHNRLYWYRQTLGQGPEFLTYFQNEAQLEKSRLLSDRFSAERPKGSFSTLEIQRTEQGDSAMYLCASSQQGANYGYTFGSGTRLTVV.

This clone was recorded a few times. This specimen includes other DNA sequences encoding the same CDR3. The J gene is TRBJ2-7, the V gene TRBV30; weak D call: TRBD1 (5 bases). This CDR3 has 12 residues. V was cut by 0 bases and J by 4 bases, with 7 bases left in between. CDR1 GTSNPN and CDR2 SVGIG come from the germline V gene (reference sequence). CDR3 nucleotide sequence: TGTGCCTGGAGTGTTCAGGGTTACGAGCAGTACTTC. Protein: CAWSVQGYEQYF. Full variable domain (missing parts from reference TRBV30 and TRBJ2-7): SQTIHQWPATLVQPVGSPLSLECTVEGTSNPNLYWYRQAAGRGLQLLFYSVGIGQISSEVPQNLSASRPQDRQFILSSKKLLLSDSGFYLCAWSVQGYEQYFGPGTRLTVT.

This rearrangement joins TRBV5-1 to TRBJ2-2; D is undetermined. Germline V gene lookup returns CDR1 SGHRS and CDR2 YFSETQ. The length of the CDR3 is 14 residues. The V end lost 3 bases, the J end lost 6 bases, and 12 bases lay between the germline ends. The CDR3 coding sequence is TGCGCCAGCAGCTCGGCCCTAGGCCCCGGGGAGCTGTTTTTT. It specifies CASSSALGPGELFF.

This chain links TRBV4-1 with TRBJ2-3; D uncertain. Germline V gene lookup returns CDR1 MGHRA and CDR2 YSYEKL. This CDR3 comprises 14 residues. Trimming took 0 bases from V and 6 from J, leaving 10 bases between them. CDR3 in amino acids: CASSQDYTWDTQYF. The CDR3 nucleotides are TGCGCCAGCAGCCAAGATTATACTTGGGATACGCAGTATTTT.

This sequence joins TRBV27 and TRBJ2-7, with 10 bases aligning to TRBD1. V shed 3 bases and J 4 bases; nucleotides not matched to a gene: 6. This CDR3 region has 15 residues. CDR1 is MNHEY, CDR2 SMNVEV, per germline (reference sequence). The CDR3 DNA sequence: TGTGCCAGCAGTTTTTCCGGGACAGGGGAATACGAGCAGTACTTC. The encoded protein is CASSFSGTGEYEQYF.

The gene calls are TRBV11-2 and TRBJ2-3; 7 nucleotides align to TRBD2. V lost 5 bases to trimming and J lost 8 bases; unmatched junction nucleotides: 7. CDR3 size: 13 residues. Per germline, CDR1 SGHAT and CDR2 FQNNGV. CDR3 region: CASSVGTTGTQYF. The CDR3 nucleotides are TGTGCCAGCAGCGTCGGGACTACTGGTACGCAGTATTTT.

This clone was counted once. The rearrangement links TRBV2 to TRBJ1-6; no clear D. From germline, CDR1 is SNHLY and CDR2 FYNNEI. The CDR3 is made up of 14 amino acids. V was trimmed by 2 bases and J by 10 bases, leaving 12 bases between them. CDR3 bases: TGTGCCAGCAGTGAAATTATGACGGGGTCACCCCTCCACTTT. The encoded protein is CASSEIMTGSPLHF. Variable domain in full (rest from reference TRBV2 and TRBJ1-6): EPEVTQTPSHQVTQMGQEVILRCVPISNHLYFYWYRQILGQKVEFLVSFYNNEISEKSEIFDDQFSVERPDGSNFTLKIRSTKLEDSAMYFCASSEIMTGSPLHFGNGTRLTVT.

This chain's CDR3 is CASSQNPGSYREQYF. The CDR3 bases are TGTGCCAGCAGCCAAAACCCGGGTAGTTATCGCGAGCAGTACTTC. The genes are TRBV3-1 (or the pseudogene TRBV3-2) and TRBJ2-7, with D unclear. V was shortened by 2 bases and J by 6 bases, with 17 bases between the two germline ends. The CDR3 contains 15 residues. Germline CDR1 LGHDT, CDR2 YNNKEL (reference sequence).

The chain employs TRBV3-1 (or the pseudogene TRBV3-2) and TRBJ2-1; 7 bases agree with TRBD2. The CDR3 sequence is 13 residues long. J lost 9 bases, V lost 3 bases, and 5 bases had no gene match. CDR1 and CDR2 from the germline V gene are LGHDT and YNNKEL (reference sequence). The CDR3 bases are TGTGCCAGCAGCCAGGCGGGGGTTGGTGAGCAGTTCTTC. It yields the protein CASSQAGVGEQFF.

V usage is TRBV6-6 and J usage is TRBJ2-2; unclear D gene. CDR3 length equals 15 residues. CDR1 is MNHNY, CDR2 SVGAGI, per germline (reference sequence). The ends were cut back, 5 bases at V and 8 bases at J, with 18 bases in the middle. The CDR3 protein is CASSPGTSTVGELFF. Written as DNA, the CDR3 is TGTGCCAGCAGTCCGGGTACTTCGACCGTAGGGGAGCTGTTTTTT.

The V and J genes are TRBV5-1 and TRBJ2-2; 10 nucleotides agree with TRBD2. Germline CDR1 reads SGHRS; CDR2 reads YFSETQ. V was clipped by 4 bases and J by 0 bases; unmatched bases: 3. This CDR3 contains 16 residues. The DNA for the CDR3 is TGCGCCAGCAGCCCAACTAGCGGGACGAACACCGGGGAGCTGTTTTTT. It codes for CASSPTSGTNTGELFF.

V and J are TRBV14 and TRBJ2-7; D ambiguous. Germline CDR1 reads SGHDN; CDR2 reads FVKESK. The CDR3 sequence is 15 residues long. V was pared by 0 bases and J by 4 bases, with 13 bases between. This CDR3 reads CASSQDNANWYEQYF. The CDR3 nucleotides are TGTGCCAGCAGCCAAGATAACGCGAACTGGTACGAGCAGTACTTC.

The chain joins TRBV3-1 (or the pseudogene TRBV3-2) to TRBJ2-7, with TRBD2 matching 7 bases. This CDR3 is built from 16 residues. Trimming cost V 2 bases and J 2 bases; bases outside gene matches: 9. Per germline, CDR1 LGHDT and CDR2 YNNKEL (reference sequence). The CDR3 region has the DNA TGTGCCAGCAGCCAAAGCGGGGCCAGGCAAACCTACGAGCAGTACTTC. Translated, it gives CASSQSGARQTYEQYF.